This T cell receptor (beta chain) was captured in a study of beta chain features in type 1 diabetes. All of the isolated RNA was reverse transcribed, so expressed TCRB transcripts were sequenced. Assay: immunoSEQ multiplex PCR; the TCRdb copy retains only in-frame clones and omits some. The table records roughly 240,000 clones, less than 30% of them present only once. Overall study results and limits: At VDJ recombination sites, type 1 diabetes patients had fewer insertions and more deleted nucleotides. There was no resolution here of whether HLA type influences TCRB rearrangement. Shorter templates might be favored by PCR, equally in patients and controls. Among all four CD4+ subsets, Type 1 diabetes patients had TCRB CDR3s that were moderately but significantly shorter.

It was one heparinised blood draw, averaging approximately 100 mL, that each donor gave. This clone turned up a few times. Its specificity is unknown. What was sequenced was naive CD4+ T cells from blood. This sequence originates from a woman in her twenties or thirties with type 1 diabetes.

CDR3 protein: CASSTRGPSGTQYF. CDR3 nucleotides: TGTGCCAGCAGCACAAGGGGCCCTTCGGGGACCCAGTACTTC. The chain combines TRBV7-3 with TRBJ2-5; D perhaps matches TRBD1 (5 bases). V was pared by 5 bases and J by 7 bases, with 17 bases between. The germline gives CDR1 SGHTA, CDR2 FQGTGA. This CDR3 has 14 amino acids.